This T cell receptor beta chain emerged from a study of graft-versus-host responses after intestinal transplantation. For the study at large: Induction with anti-thymocyte globulin, then tacrolimus and steroids for around three years, was given to all recipients.

Looked up from germline, CDR1 is SGHRS and CDR2 is YFSETQ. The CDR3 is 15 amino acids. V lost 4 bases, J lost 11 bases, and 24 bases lay in between. On this clone: Its cognate antigen is unknown.

Assay: immunoSEQ multiplex PCR; the TCRdb copy retains only in-frame clones and omits some. The sample yields tens of thousands of clones, 85% to 95% seen once. The sequence was obtained from a human donor who was the organ donor for an intestinal transplant. The sample in question was unstimulated CD8+ T cells sorted from spleen or lymph node cells, obtained before transplant. The V gene is TRBV5-1, the J gene TRBJ1-1; no firm D call. The CDR3 loop reads CASSPGGRANTRAFF. CDR3 DNA sequence: TGCGCCAGCAGCCCTGGTGGGAGGGCCAACACCAGGGCTTTCTTT.